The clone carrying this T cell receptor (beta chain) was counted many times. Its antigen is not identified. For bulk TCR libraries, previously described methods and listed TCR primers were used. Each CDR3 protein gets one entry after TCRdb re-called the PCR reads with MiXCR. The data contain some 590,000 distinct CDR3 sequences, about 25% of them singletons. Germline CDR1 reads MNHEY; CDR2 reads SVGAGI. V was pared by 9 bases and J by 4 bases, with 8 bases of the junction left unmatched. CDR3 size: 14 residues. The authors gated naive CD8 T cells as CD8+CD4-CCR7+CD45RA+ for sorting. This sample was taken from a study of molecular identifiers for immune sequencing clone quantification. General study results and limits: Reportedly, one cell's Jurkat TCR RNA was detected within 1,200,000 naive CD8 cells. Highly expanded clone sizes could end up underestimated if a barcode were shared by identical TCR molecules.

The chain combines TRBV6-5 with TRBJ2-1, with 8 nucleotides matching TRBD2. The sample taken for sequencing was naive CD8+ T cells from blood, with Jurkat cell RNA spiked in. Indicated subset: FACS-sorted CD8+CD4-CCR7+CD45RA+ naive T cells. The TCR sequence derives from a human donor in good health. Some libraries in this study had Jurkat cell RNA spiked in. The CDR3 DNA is TGTGCCAGTTCAAGCGGGGGCGGGTACAATGAGCAGTTCTTC. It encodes CASSSGGGYNEQFF.